This record covers a single T cell receptor (beta chain). The antigen is undetermined. The data originate from a study of shared clonotypes between healthy human individuals. Study-wide results and caveats: A reduction in generation probabilities was seen for non-shared clonotypes relative to those shared by all four donors. Among donors, clonotype sharing was expected to be affected by sequencing depth.

Germline V gene data show CDR1 as SGDLS and CDR2 as YYNGEE. Between the trimmed V and J ends, which lost 4 bases and 3 bases, there was a span of 23 bases. This CDR3 is 17 amino acids long. The naive CD8 fraction comprised CD45RO-negative cells positively selected for CCR7 and excluded terminally differentiated effector memory CD45RA+ cells. The table came from immunoSEQ multiplex PCR; TCRdb's copy has only in-frame clones and leaves some out. The table shows around 2,000,000 clones, with about 93% occurring only once. This chain connects TRBV9 to TRBJ2-7; D uncertain. Sequenced input: naive CD8+ T cells from PBMCs. The sequence was obtained from a man between 18 and 35 years old in good health. Some clones in this sample may be carry-over from other donors' samples. This CDR3 reads CASSTYDRARALYEQYF. The CDR3 DNA reads as TGTGCCAGCAGCACCTACGACCGGGCGCGAGCCCTCTACGAGCAGTACTTC.